Below, 7 T cell receptor beta chains from the same sample are listed, as sequenced in a study of OX40 agonist ivuxolimab in advanced cancers. Using immunoSEQ multiplex PCR, the repertoire was profiled, and TCRdb retains in-frame clones only, with some absent. The table includes under 20,000 clones, about 93% detected once. The specimen comprised CD4+ or CD8+ T cells sorted from blood, sampled in a trial of the OX40 agonist ivuxolimab. The receptors stem from an adult with an advanced solid tumor such as melanoma, head and neck, liver or kidney cancer.

The rearrangement joins TRBV28 to TRBJ1-2; the D is unclear. This CDR3 region has 14 residues. The V end was cut by 6 bases, the J end by 0 bases, with 11 bases between. Germline CDR1 and CDR2: MDHEN and SYDVKM. The CDR3 spells CASRLGGANYGYTF. The CDR3 bases are TGTGCCAGCAGACTGGGCGGGGCTAACTATGGCTACACCTTC.

The chain is built from TRBV6-1 and TRBJ2-1, with 11 bases lining up with TRBD2. V shed 3 bases, J shed 4 bases, and the junction held 8 bases outside the gene matches. The CDR3 spans 17 residues. The germline gives CDR1 MNHNS, CDR2 SASEGT. CDR3 DNA sequence: TGTGCCAGCAGTGATCTGACTAGCGGGATTTTTTACAATGAGCAGTTCTTC. It translates to CASSDLTSGIFYNEQFF.

This chain connects TRBV28 to TRBJ2-3; 8 bases agree with TRBD1. Germline V lookup: CDR1 MDHEN, CDR2 SYDVKM. The trim removed 2 bases at V and 2 bases at J, leaving 3 bases unmatched. The CDR3 runs 15 residues. CDR3 nucleotides: TGTGCCAGCAGTTTACTGGACAGGGACACAGATACGCAGTATTTT. Encoded protein: CASSLLDRDTDTQYF.

In regard to this clone: A junction end diverges from the germline sequence, so it may reflect a read error. This chain's CDR3 is CTSSVLAGANEQFF. CDR3 in DNA: TGTACCAGCAGCGTTCTAGCGGGAGCCAATGAGCAGTTCTTC. The rearrangement links TRBV9 to TRBJ2-1, with 10 bases identical to TRBD2. This CDR3 has 14 residues. CDR1 SGDLS and CDR2 YYNGEE come from the germline V gene.

This rearrangement joins TRBV15 to TRBJ2-1; TRBD2 matches at 8 bases. The length of the CDR3 is 14 residues. V lost 7 bases, J lost 8 bases, and 10 bases stayed unmatched. The germline CDR1 and CDR2 sequences are LNHNV and YYDKDF (reference sequence). CDR3 amino acids: CATNPGGRRDEQFF. CDR3 coding DNA: TGTGCCACCAATCCAGGCGGGAGGCGGGATGAGCAGTTCTTC.

The rearrangement links TRBV13 to TRBJ2-1; TRBD2 agrees at 8 bases. Germline lookup yields CDR1 PRHDT and CDR2 FYEKMQ (reference sequence). V lost 1 base to trimming and J lost 8 bases; unmatched junction nucleotides: 7. This CDR3 spans 15 amino acids. CDR3 DNA: TGTGCCAGCAGCTTAGAAGGGACTAGTTCCCATGAGCAGTTCTTC. This gives the protein CASSLEGTSSHEQFF.

Comments on this clone: This likely came from a read error, as a far larger clone is one base away. Within the sample, other DNA sequences also encode this same CDR3. V gene TRBV5-4 combines with J gene TRBJ2-1, with unresolved D. The CDR3 spans 13 residues. Germline CDR1 is SGHNT and CDR2 is YYREEE (reference sequence). Trimming removed 4 bases at V and 3 bases at J, with 8 bases between. This chain's CDR3 is CASSQDFYNEQFF. The CDR3, as DNA: TGTGCCAGCAGCCAAGACTTCTACAATGAGCAGTTCTTC.